The 26 T cell receptor beta chains given below trace back to one sample, sequenced in a study of beta chain features in type 1 diabetes (dated by TCRdb to the late 2010s). The study at large found these results: Type 1 diabetes patients showed a moderate but significant shortening of TCRB CDR3 length in all four CD4+ subsets.

These receptors have no known antigen. The library was made by the immunoSEQ multiplex PCR assay. The High Capacity cDNA Reverse Transcription Kit was used to reverse transcribe all of the isolated RNA, meaning that expressed TCRB transcripts were what got sequenced. TCRdb limited this immuneACCESS table to in-frame rearrangements with V and J called. A share of clones is missing; checked studies link under half to unresolved V genes, and the rest is unexplained. This sample has 250,000 or so clones in its table, and roughly 22% of those were observed once. In total, the top ten clones hold 0.028% of the sample. The sample was naive CD4+ T cells from blood. According to the study, the label for this sample's cell subset or site signals: true naive CD4+ T cells. The receptor source for this set is a woman aged 40 to 50 with type 1 diabetes.

This clone was seen more than once but under ten times. The rearrangement joins TRBV4-2 to TRBJ1-5; D is uncertain. Trimming stripped 1 base from V and 2 bases from J, with 9 bases between. The CDR3 runs 15 residues. Germline-derived CDR1 and CDR2 are LGHNA and YNFKEQ. CDR3 protein: CASSQGSGGNQPQHF. The CDR3 coding sequence is TGTGCCAGCAGCCAAGGTTCAGGCGGCAATCAGCCCCAGCATTTT.

The chain links TRBV29-1 to TRBJ2-2; 10 nucleotides line up with TRBD1. This CDR3 has 14 residues. V lost 4 bases to trimming and J lost 5 bases; unmatched junction nucleotides: 4. The V gene's germline CDR1 is SQVTM and CDR2 ANQGSEA. The CDR3 nucleotides are TGCAGCGTTGCCCGGGACAGGGGAACCGGGGAGCTGTTTTTT. This gives the protein CSVARDRGTGELFF.

The chain uses TRBV4-2 and TRBJ1-4; the D gene is possibly TRBD1 (5 bases). Per germline, CDR1 LGHNA and CDR2 YNFKEQ. Trimming removed 1 base at V and 7 bases at J, with 16 bases between. The CDR3 has 16 residues. CDR3 DNA: TGTGCCAGCAGCCAAGTTAGGGCAGGGATATTTGAAAAACTGTTTTTT. This encodes CASSQVRAGIFEKLFF.

On this clone itself: This sample includes further DNA sequences coding for the same CDR3. The gene calls are TRBV7-2 and TRBJ1-1, with D uncertain. The CDR3 covers 13 residues. Trimming pared 1 base from V and 5 bases from J, leaving 8 bases between. Per the germline V gene, CDR1 is SGHTA and CDR2 is FQGNSA. This CDR3 is CASSLGQNTEAFF. The CDR3 DNA is TGTGCCAGCAGCTTAGGGCAGAATACTGAAGCTTTCTTT.

The table lists this clone with a few counts. This chain connects TRBV30 to TRBJ1-2; 7 bases are a match to TRBD1. Germline CDR1 and CDR2: GTSNPN and SVGIG (reference sequence). V shed 0 bases and J 2 bases; nucleotides not matched to a gene: 6. The CDR3 extends over 15 amino acids. This CDR3 reads CAWSVPAQGNYGYTF. The DNA of the CDR3 is TGTGCCTGGAGTGTACCAGCACAGGGGAACTATGGCTACACCTTC.

The chain is built from TRBV4-1 and TRBJ2-3; D is unresolved. CDR1 MGHRA and CDR2 YSYEKL come from the germline V gene. The CDR3 runs 15 residues. Trimming took off 0 bases at V and 0 bases at J, with 7 bases between the two ends. This CDR3 reads CASSQDWASTDTQYF. CDR3 nucleotides: TGCGCCAGCAGCCAAGATTGGGCCAGCACAGATACGCAGTATTTT.

The J gene is TRBJ2-5, the V gene TRBV6-5; TRBD2 matches at 7 bases. The CDR3 extends over 15 amino acids. Germline lookup yields CDR1 MNHEY and CDR2 SVGAGI. Germline trimming cut 5 bases from V and 5 bases from J; bases unmatched to any gene: 11. The CDR3 spells CASSRGVLASETQYF. The CDR3 DNA reads as TGTGCCAGCAGTCGGGGGGTACTAGCGTCGGAGACCCAGTACTTC.

In this sample, this clone turned up a few times. In the same sample, other DNA sequences code for this CDR3. The chain links TRBV5-1 to TRBJ1-1; the D gene is possibly TRBD1 (5 bases). This CDR3 spans 14 amino acids. The germline V gene has CDR1 SGHRS and CDR2 YFSETQ. Trimming cost V 0 bases and J 1 base, with 7 bases left between them. The CDR3 DNA is TGCGCCAGCAGCTTGGGACAGTCGAACACTGAAGCTTTCTTT. Its translation is CASSLGQSNTEAFF.

The chain recombines TRBV14 with TRBJ1-1, with 9 bases that match TRBD1. CDR1 is SGHDN, CDR2 FVKESK, per germline. Unmatched junction bases numbered 5, after V lost 3 bases and J lost 3 bases. The CDR3 consists of 15 residues. Here the CDR3 reads CASSQGQGRYTEAFF. Written as DNA, the CDR3 is TGTGCCAGCAGCCAGGGACAGGGACGGTACACTGAAGCTTTCTTT.

The chain combines TRBV28 with TRBJ2-2; 10 bases match TRBD1. J gave up 2 bases and V 6 bases, and 6 bases lay outside the gene matches. Germline lookup yields CDR1 MDHEN and CDR2 SYDVKM. The CDR3 length is 16 residues. DNA of the CDR3: TGTGCCAGCAGGGGGACAGGGGCGGCTAACACCGGGGAGCTGTTTTTT. This sequence encodes CASRGTGAANTGELFF.

This chain joins TRBV11-2 and TRBJ1-1, with no clear D. The CDR3 has 11 amino acids. Trimming left V 6 bases short and J 5 bases short, with 7 bases between. Germline CDR1 SGHAT, CDR2 FQNNGV. The CDR3 region is CASSGRTEAFF. CDR3 bases: TGTGCCAGCAGTGGGAGGACTGAAGCTTTCTTT.

This chain links TRBV6-5 with TRBJ2-3, with 8 bases matching TRBD1. The CDR3 is 15 residues long. Germline CDR1 and CDR2: MNHEY and SVGAGI. J was trimmed by 0 bases and V by 5 bases; bases with no gene match: 4. The CDR3 reads CASSPQGASTDTQYF. In DNA, the CDR3 is TGTGCCAGCAGTCCTCAGGGGGCCAGCACAGATACGCAGTATTTT.

This chain links TRBV5-1 with TRBJ2-1, with TRBD2 identical over 7 bases. This CDR3 contains 19 residues. Germline loops: CDR1 SGHRS, CDR2 YFSETQ. The V and J ends lost 4 bases and 6 bases, in that order; junction bases with no gene match: 22. The CDR3 is CASSPQVGGPQNPVNEQFF. The CDR3 DNA reads as TGCGCCAGCAGCCCCCAGGTGGGAGGGCCCCAAAATCCGGTCAATGAGCAGTTCTTC.

This clone turned up a few times. The chain joins TRBV5-4 to TRBJ2-5; the match to TRBD2 covers 8 bases. The CDR3 has 16 residues. Looked up from germline, CDR1 is SGHNT and CDR2 is YYREEE (reference sequence). V gave up 0 bases and J gave up 3 bases; unmatched junction bases: 7. This chain's CDR3 is CASSLAGRGVEETQYF. The CDR3, as DNA: TGTGCCAGCAGCTTGGCGGGGCGGGGGGTGGAAGAGACCCAGTACTTC.

The chain uses TRBV5-4 and TRBJ1-4; a possible D gene is TRBD1 (6 bases). Germline V gives CDR1 SGHNT, CDR2 YYREEE (reference sequence). The V and J ends lost 4 bases and 5 bases respectively, with 15 bases between them. The CDR3 spans 15 residues. The CDR3: CASSRTGFLNEKLFF. The CDR3 DNA is TGTGCCAGCAGCCGCACAGGGTTTCTGAATGAAAAACTGTTTTTT. The full variable domain, with the rest looked up from reference TRBV5-4 and TRBJ1-4, is ETGVTQSPTHLIKTRGQQVTLRCSSQSGHNTVSWYQQALGQGPQFIFQYYREEENGRGNFPPRFSGLQFPNYSSELNVNALELDDSALYLCASSRTGFLNEKLFFGSGTQLSVL.

The chain couples TRBV4-1 to TRBJ2-1; 13 nucleotides align to TRBD2. CDR1 and CDR2 from the germline V gene are MGHRA and YSYEKL. V was clipped by 4 bases and J by 6 bases; unmatched bases: 3. This CDR3 is 15 amino acids long. The CDR3 DNA is TGCGCCAGCAGCCCCTGGACTAGCGGGGGCAATGAGCAGTTCTTC. Translating it yields CASSPWTSGGNEQFF.

This clone turned up a few times. The chain couples TRBV2 to TRBJ2-1, with 8 nucleotides matching TRBD1. Germline CDR1 is SNHLY and CDR2 is FYNNEI. CDR3 length: 13 residues. Unmatched junction bases numbered 4, after V lost 6 bases and J lost 6 bases. The DNA of the CDR3 is TGTGCCAGCAGCCTCACAGGGGGCAATGAGCAGTTCTTC. Translation gives CASSLTGGNEQFF. The entire variable domain, with the rest obtained from reference TRBV2 and TRBJ2-1, is as follows: EPEVTQTPSHQVTQMGQEVILRCVPISNHLYFYWYRQILGQKVEFLVSFYNNEISEKSEIFDDQFSVERPDGSNFTLKIRSTKLEDSAMYFCASSLTGGNEQFFGPGTRLTVL.

This clone was detected a few times. This rearrangement joins TRBV19 to TRBJ1-4, with a weak D call TRBD1 (6 bases). The V end lost 9 bases, the J end lost 6 bases, and 14 bases lay between the germline ends. Germline V gene data show CDR1 as LNHDA and CDR2 as SQIVND (reference sequence). The length of the CDR3 is 13 residues. The CDR3 reads CASRTVFDEKLFF. CDR3 sequence (DNA): TGTGCCAGCCGGACAGTGTTTGATGAAAAACTGTTTTTT.

This clone turned up a few times. The chain couples TRBV29-1 to TRBJ2-1; 8 bases are a match to TRBD2. The germline gives CDR1 SQVTM, CDR2 ANQGSEA. This CDR3 region has 11 residues. V dropped 6 bases and J dropped 8; count of bases not matched to a gene: 3. The CDR3 bases are TGCAGCGTCATGACTAGCGATGAGCAGTTCTTC. Its translation: CSVMTSDEQFF.

This clone was detected only a few times. The rearrangement joins TRBV4-2 to TRBJ1-6, with D possibly matching TRBD1 (6 bases). Germline CDR1 reads LGHNA; CDR2 reads YNFKEQ. The length of the CDR3 is 14 residues. V shed 4 bases and J shed 7 bases, with 11 bases lying between them. CDR3 in DNA: TGTGCCAGCAGCCCGCTTACAGGGAATTCACCCCTCCACTTT. Translation: CASSPLTGNSPLHF.

Concerning this clone itself: Within the sample, other DNA sequences also encode this same CDR3. The rearrangement uses TRBV30 and TRBJ1-5; D is ambiguous. CDR1 GTSNPN and CDR2 SVGIG come from the germline V gene (reference sequence). The length of the CDR3 is 14 residues. The ends were cut back, 0 bases at V and 0 bases at J, with 6 bases in the middle. CDR3 nucleotide sequence: TGTGCCTGGAGTGTACAGTATAGCAATCAGCCCCAGCATTTT. It is translated as CAWSVQYSNQPQHF.

The gene calls are TRBV5-1 and TRBJ2-5; the D gene is possibly TRBD1 (6 bases). From germline, CDR1 is SGHRS and CDR2 YFSETQ. Trimming pared 1 base from V and 2 bases from J, leaving 12 bases between. The CDR3 sequence is 15 residues long. Written as DNA, the CDR3 is TGCGCCAGCAGCTTGACAGGGAGTGGGCAAGAGACCCAGTACTTC. It yields the protein CASSLTGSGQETQYF.

This clone showed up just a few times. The chain links TRBV7-3 to TRBJ2-2, with D perhaps matching TRBD1 (6 bases). Germline loops: CDR1 SGHTA, CDR2 FQGTGA. The V end lost 5 bases, the J end lost 5 bases, and 9 bases lay between the germline ends. There are 13 residues in the CDR3. In DNA, the CDR3 is TGTGCCAGCAGCGCTCAGGGGACCGGGGAGCTGTTTTTT. Translated: CASSAQGTGELFF. Filled out from reference TRBV7-3 and TRBJ2-2, the complete variable domain reads GAGVSQTPSNKVTEKGKYVELRCDPISGHTALYWYRQSLGQGPEFLIYFQGTGAADDSGLPNDRFFAVRPEGSVSTLKIQRTERGDSAVYLCASSAQGTGELFFGEGSRLTVL.

This clone was seen a few times. This chain links TRBV7-9 with TRBJ1-1; D is unclear. Looked up from germline, CDR1 is SEHNR and CDR2 is FQNEAQ (reference sequence). Deletions cut 3 bases from V and 6 bases from J, with 8 bases between. The CDR3 sequence is 12 residues long. CDR3 DNA: TGTGCCAGCAGCTTCAACTCCGCTGAAGCTTTCTTT. Amino acids: CASSFNSAEAFF.

The V gene is TRBV7-2, the J gene TRBJ2-1; 8 bases are shared with TRBD1. The CDR3 is 19 amino acids. The V gene end was trimmed by 5 bases and the J gene end by 5 bases; junction bases not matched to a gene: 20. The germline CDR1 and CDR2 sequences are SGHTA and FQGNSA. CDR3 in DNA: TGTGCCAGCAGCGTTTCCGGGACAGGTTCCAGCGTTAAAGACAATGAGCAGTTCTTC. It yields the protein CASSVSGTGSSVKDNEQFF.

This clone turned up a few times. The genes are TRBV30 and TRBJ2-5, with 7 bases aligning to TRBD2. The CDR3 sequence is 15 residues long. Germline V gene data show CDR1 as GTSNPN and CDR2 as SVGIG (reference sequence). The J segment lost 5 bases and the V segment lost 0 bases, leaving 9 bases of the junction unmatched. CDR3 protein: CAWSVLRGRGETQYF. CDR3 DNA sequence: TGTGCCTGGAGTGTACTCCGCGGGAGAGGGGAGACCCAGTACTTC.